This T cell receptor beta chain emerged from a study of cytomegalovirus exposure and HLA in healthy donors. Turning to the study itself: Most genotyped donors, around four fifths of 350 to 500, had Caucasian-associated genetic ancestry. Points from the study as a whole: It was shown in a later analysis that HLA-associated TCR beta chains were more clonally expanded than other, equally common chains. CMV antigen specificity of a few CMV-associated chains was confirmed in vitro.

Use of 60 Vbeta and 13 Jbeta primers characterized the PCR. Sequenced by immunoSEQ multiplex PCR; TCRdb stores in-frame clones only, minus some. The sample includes about 150,000 clones, approximately 80% seen only once; the top ten take over 13%. The CDR3 consists of 14 residues. With V trimmed by 3 bases and J by 8 bases, 3 bases remained unmatched. The germline CDR1 and CDR2 sequences are SGDLS and YYNGEE. In regard to this clone: The target antigen is unknown.

Sequenced: PBMCs. The sequence came from a woman in her thirties or forties in good health and CMV-seronegative. The rearrangement uses TRBV9 and TRBJ2-1; TRBD2 agrees at 12 bases. CDR3 coding DNA: TGTGCCAGCAGCGCGACTAGCGGGAGAGATGAGCAGTTCTTC. It translates to CASSATSGRDEQFF.